These 16 T cell receptor beta chains share one sample of origin, sequenced in a study of T cells in Graves' hyperthyroidism and ophthalmopathy. Amplified TCR beta CDR3 regions came from RNA transcripts. TCR CDR3 regions were first amplified by RT-PCR with HTBI primers. TCRdb reprocessed the multiplex PCR reads via MiXCR and lists one record per CDR3 protein. In the table there are some 500,000 distinct CDR3 sequences, 14% of which are singletons. Sequencing input: blood. The receptors come from a woman aged 18 to 35 with Graves' hyperthyroidism.

The table lists this clonotype with a few counts. The V call is TRBV11-2, the J call TRBJ2-5; 7 bases agree with TRBD1. The V gene's germline CDR1 is SGHAT and CDR2 FQNNGV. J lost 5 bases, V lost 4 bases, and 10 bases had no gene match. The CDR3 consists of 15 residues. The CDR3 region is CASSSTARQGETQYF. In DNA, the CDR3 is TGTGCCAGCAGCTCCACCGCGAGACAGGGTGAGACCCAGTACTTC.

This chain links TRBV12-3 or TRBV12-4 with TRBJ2-7; 7 bases are a match to TRBD1. The CDR3 extends over 15 amino acids. J was trimmed by 4 bases and V by 6 bases; bases with no gene match: 12. CDR3 DNA: TGTGCCAGCAGCCCGGCAGGGACAGAGGTATACGAGCAGTACTTC. It yields the protein CASSPAGTEVYEQYF.

This chain uses TRBV9 with TRBJ2-5; 11 bases line up with TRBD2. This CDR3 is 17 amino acids long. Germline CDR1 SGDLS, CDR2 YYNGEE. Losses at the gene ends were 0 bases for V and 0 bases for J; bases not matched to a gene: 4. The CDR3 spells CASSVGRTSGYQETQYF. The DNA of the CDR3 is TGTGCCAGCAGCGTAGGAAGGACTAGCGGGTACCAAGAGACCCAGTACTTC.

This clonotype was detected many times. The V call is TRBV6-1, the J call TRBJ1-1; no clear D gene. This CDR3 has 11 amino acids. Trimming stripped 3 bases from V and 1 base from J, with 0 bases between. Germline V gene sequence: CDR1 MNHNS, CDR2 SASEGT. The CDR3 protein is CASSENTEAFF. In DNA, the CDR3 is TGTGCCAGCAGTGAGAACACTGAAGCTTTCTTT.

The V and J genes are TRBV25-1 and TRBJ2-7, with D uncertain. The V end lost 0 bases, the J end lost 9 bases, and 12 bases lay between the germline ends. The germline V gene encodes CDR1 MGHDK and CDR2 SYGVNS. The CDR3 covers 13 residues. CDR3 region: CASSEYSADGQYF. The CDR3 nucleotides read TGTGCCAGCAGTGAATATTCCGCGGACGGGCAGTACTTC.

Many counts were recorded for this clonotype. The chain couples TRBV7-8 to TRBJ2-1, with D possibly TRBD2 on 6 matching bases. The CDR3 is 16 residues long. Germline V CDR1 and CDR2: SGHVS, FQNEAQ. Trimming shortened V by 5 bases and J by 3 bases, and 17 bases separated the two germline ends. The DNA of the CDR3 is TGTGCCAGCAGCCCCAACCTCGGGAGAGTCTACAATGAGCAGTTCTTC. This gives the protein CASSPNLGRVYNEQFF.

CDR3 residues: CASSSQGARETQYF. The CDR3 nucleotides are TGTGCCAGCAGCTCACAGGGGGCGCGGGAGACCCAGTACTTC. The chain uses TRBV13 and TRBJ2-5, with 9 bases that match TRBD1. Germline V gene data show CDR1 as PRHDT and CDR2 as FYEKMQ (reference sequence). The trim removed 4 bases at V and 5 bases at J, leaving 5 bases unmatched. The CDR3 runs 14 residues.

CDR3 sequence reads: CASSRQVDTGELFF. Here the CDR3 DNA reads TGTGCCAGTAGTAGGCAAGTTGACACCGGGGAGCTGTTTTTT. The rearrangement joins TRBV19 to TRBJ2-2; D is ambiguous. The CDR3 has 14 amino acids. From germline, CDR1 is LNHDA and CDR2 SQIVND (reference sequence). Trimming pared 4 bases from V and 3 bases from J, leaving 9 bases between.

Details on this clonotype: This may arise from a read error, as a much more abundant clone is one base away. V is TRBV10-3 and J is TRBJ2-7; 8 nucleotides align to TRBD2. There are 12 residues in the CDR3. Germline lookup yields CDR1 ENHRY and CDR2 SYGVKD. The CDR3 nucleotides read TGTACCATCGGTAGCGGGGACTACGAGCAGTACGTC. It is translated as CTIGSGDYEQYV.

The J gene is TRBJ1-6, the V gene TRBV28, with TRBD1 matching 9 bases. The length of the CDR3 is 16 residues. Germline CDR1 is MDHEN and CDR2 is SYDVKM. The J segment lost 2 bases and the V segment lost 6 bases, leaving 5 bases of the junction unmatched. The DNA for the CDR3 is TGTGCCAGCAGAAAACAGGGGGCGGCCTATAATTCACCCCTCCACTTT. This codes for CASRKQGAAYNSPLHF.

There are many counts of this clonotype. The chain recombines TRBV12-3 or TRBV12-4 with TRBJ1-5, with D maybe TRBD1 (5 bases). The CDR3 has 15 residues. V was clipped by 7 bases and J by 7 bases, with 20 bases between them. In DNA form, the CDR3 reads TGTGCCAGCACCCCCGGGGGGGGTTCACACCAGCCCCAGCATTTT. Its protein is CASTPGGGSHQPQHF.

This clonotype turned up a few times. The gene calls are TRBV9 and TRBJ2-2, with D possibly TRBD2 on 6 matching bases. The CDR3 sequence is 15 residues long. Trimming removed 4 bases from V and 4 bases from J, with 14 bases in between. Germline V gene data show CDR1 as SGDLS and CDR2 as YYNGEE. CDR3 region: CASSTPGGGTGELFF. The CDR3 DNA sequence: TGTGCCAGCAGCACCCCCGGGGGAGGCACCGGGGAGCTGTTTTTT. Looking up the rest from reference TRBV9 and TRBJ2-2 gives the full variable domain: DSGVTQTPKHLITATGQRVTLRCSPRSGDLSVYWYQQSLDQGLQFLIQYYNGEERAKGNILERFSAQQFPDLHSELNLSSLELGDSALYFCASSTPGGGTGELFFGEGSRLTVL.

This chain joins TRBV4-1 and TRBJ1-6; D is perhaps TRBD1 (5 bases). CDR1 is MGHRA, CDR2 YSYEKL, per germline. The length of the CDR3 is 14 residues. The V end lost 3 bases, the J end lost 5 bases, and 8 bases lay between the germline ends. In nucleotides, the CDR3 is TGCGCCAGCAGCCAGACAGCCAATAATTCACCCCTCCACTTT. It translates to CASSQTANNSPLHF.

This clonotype was observed a few times. The gene calls are TRBV18 and TRBJ1-3; D possibly corresponds to TRBD1 (5 bases). Deletions cut 1 base from V and 0 bases from J, with 7 bases between. Germline loops: CDR1 KGHSH, CDR2 LQKENI. The CDR3 has 15 amino acids. The CDR3 DNA reads TGTGCCAGCTCACCACAGGGGAACTCTGGAAACACCATATATTTT. It yields the protein CASSPQGNSGNTIYF.

The chain carries TRBV20-1 and TRBJ2-1; weak D call: TRBD2 (5 bases). Germline CDR1 DFQATT, CDR2 SNEGSKA (reference sequence). This CDR3 has 15 amino acids. Trimming stripped 3 bases from V and 8 bases from J, with 20 bases between. CDR3 bases: TGCAGTGCTAGGAGCACCAGCCTCCCGGGGTATGAGCAGTTCTTC. It is translated as CSARSTSLPGYEQFF.

This clonotype has a count of ten or more. The J gene is TRBJ2-7, the V gene TRBV16, with D tentatively TRBD1 (6 bases). CDR1 is KGHSY and CDR2 is FQNENV in the germline V gene. The V gene lost 4 bases and the J gene lost 0 bases, with 13 bases spanning the gap. The CDR3 contains 15 residues. CDR3 nucleotide sequence: TGTGCCAGCAGCCGGGGGCGGGTGACCTCCTACGAGCAGTACTTC. Amino acid sequence: CASSRGRVTSYEQYF.